This T cell receptor (beta chain) comes out of a study of T-cell reconstitution after alpha-beta-depleted transplantation in children. Overall study findings and caveats: At one year after transplant, newly produced T cells mostly accounted for T-cell counts and diversity. Roughly two months post-transplant, alpha-beta T cells reportedly originated from several hundred graft clones that had expanded. Some patients showed high day-60 TCRbeta diversity, which derived from surviving recipient T cells and thymic progenitors.

The TCRbeta library was prepared with unique molecular identifiers. TCRdb recomputed calls from the PCR reads with MiXCR, one row per CDR3 protein. The sample has fewer than 550,000 distinct CDR3 sequences, about an eighth seen once. V was clipped by 3 bases and J by 3 bases, with 8 bases between them. CDR1 SGHAT and CDR2 FQNNGV come from the germline V gene. CDR3 length: 13 residues. Points on this clonotype: The antigen remains unidentified.

Sample: PBMCs, mostly from graft donor cells, taken 180 days after TCRalphabeta/CD19-depleted stem cell transplant. The TCR comes from a female patient aged 2-9 years who had a stem cell transplant for aplastic anemia, so the T cells may come from the graft donor. The rearrangement joins TRBV11-2 to TRBJ1-1; the D gene is possibly TRBD1 (5 bases). This CDR3 is CASSFDSDTEAFF. CDR3 sequence (DNA): TGTGCCAGCAGCTTCGACAGCGACACTGAAGCTTTCTTT.